The subject of this entry is one TCR beta chain. Its antigen remains undetermined. Within one base of it there is no much larger clone, and no base qualities were kept. The record originates from a study of glioma-infiltrating T cells (dated by TCRdb to 2016 to 2017). Regarding the complete study: The study sequenced TCR alpha- and beta-chain repertoires from glioma tissue, from non-neoplastic brain tissue and from matched peripheral blood mononuclear cells. Each tissue-infiltrating repertoire was compared with the same patient's peripheral blood repertoire to measure divergence between tissue and blood T-cell populations. The paired cohort comprised three low-grade glioma patients, 8 or 9 primary glioblastoma patients and three non-glioma patients contributing non-neoplastic brain tissue.

Points the paper makes about the study in general: In non-neoplastic patients, VJ-independent divergence between tissue and blood fell below expectation, whereas in all gliomas, and especially in low-grade gliomas, the divergence rose above expectation. Only a very small number of CDR3 sequences turned up in both tissue and blood, a result put down to high CDR3 diversity combined with limited sampling. Group comparisons rested on small numbers: three non-neoplastic, three low-grade glioma and several glioblastoma patients.

TCR alpha and beta CDR3 regions were amplified with the iRepertoire nested amplicon-rescue multiplex PCR (arm-PCR) platform from RNA. The input for one-step reverse transcription and amplification was about 85-400 ng of either tissue mRNA or PBMC total RNA. Following bead purification, Illumina adapters were added through a secondary multiplex PCR, and the libraries were then gel-purified between 200 and 400 bp. Demultiplexing relied on internal 6-nucleotide barcodes carried by the libraries. Sequencing of the libraries was done on an Illumina MiSeq using 2x220 or 2x250 nucleotide paired-end reads. The study's own analysis went as follows. Paired reads were merged using FLASH 1.2.11 and aligned with BWA-MEM to the GRCh37 human genome, and TRA and TRB reads were then extracted. For V and J assignment, an IMGT-derived reference of cassette sequences and CDR3 motifs that included pseudogenes was used. Three-frame translation of reads was performed, and productive CDR3s were defined as those with a C...FGXG motif and no stop codons. A clonotype was defined as a unique combination of a V-J cassette pair and a CDR3 amino acid sequence. Filtering of reads was based on Hamming distance, with the threshold set by the sequence error rate of each sample in mapped regions. TCRdb trimmed public reads at Q25 via fastp, called clones via MiXCR and kept in-frame beta chains. Each entry merges the rows of one CDR3 protein and shows their most common DNA and genes. TCRdb's processing, not the authors' own work, is the source of the V and J calls. Present in this sample are 150,000 to 200,000 distinct CDR3 sequences, more than 30% of which were seen just once. In total, the top ten clones hold 20% of the sample.

CDR1 and CDR2, per the germline V gene, are SGHTA and FQGNSA. The CDR3 runs 14 amino acids, cysteine and phenylalanine included. Only the CDR3 DNA stays, 42 bases, in frame from base 1. V drops 1 base and J drops 6 bases, leaving 9 bases in between. The sequence joins TRBV7-2 to TRBJ2-2, with the D gene uncertain. The sample consisted of glioma tissue, nonneoplastic brain tissue, or PBMCs (not recorded which). This TCR came from a human donor with low-grade glioma or glioblastoma, undergoing nonglioma brain surgery, or in good health (not recorded which). CDR3 sequence: CASSLDFSAGELFF. DNA sequence: TGTGCCAGCAGCTTAGACTTTTCTGCCGGGGAGCTGTTTTTT.